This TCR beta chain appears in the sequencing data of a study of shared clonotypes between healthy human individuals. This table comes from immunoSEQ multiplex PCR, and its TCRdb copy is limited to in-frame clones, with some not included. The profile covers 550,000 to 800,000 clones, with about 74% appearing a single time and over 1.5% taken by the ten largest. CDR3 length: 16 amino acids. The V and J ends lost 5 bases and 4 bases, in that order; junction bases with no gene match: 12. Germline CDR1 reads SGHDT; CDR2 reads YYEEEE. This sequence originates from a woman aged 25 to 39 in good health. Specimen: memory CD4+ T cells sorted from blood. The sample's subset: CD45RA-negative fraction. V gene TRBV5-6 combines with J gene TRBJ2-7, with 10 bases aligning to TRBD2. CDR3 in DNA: TGTGCCAGCAGACAGATGGGATCTAGCGGGAGATACGAGCAGTACTTC. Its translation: CASRQMGSSGRYEQYF.